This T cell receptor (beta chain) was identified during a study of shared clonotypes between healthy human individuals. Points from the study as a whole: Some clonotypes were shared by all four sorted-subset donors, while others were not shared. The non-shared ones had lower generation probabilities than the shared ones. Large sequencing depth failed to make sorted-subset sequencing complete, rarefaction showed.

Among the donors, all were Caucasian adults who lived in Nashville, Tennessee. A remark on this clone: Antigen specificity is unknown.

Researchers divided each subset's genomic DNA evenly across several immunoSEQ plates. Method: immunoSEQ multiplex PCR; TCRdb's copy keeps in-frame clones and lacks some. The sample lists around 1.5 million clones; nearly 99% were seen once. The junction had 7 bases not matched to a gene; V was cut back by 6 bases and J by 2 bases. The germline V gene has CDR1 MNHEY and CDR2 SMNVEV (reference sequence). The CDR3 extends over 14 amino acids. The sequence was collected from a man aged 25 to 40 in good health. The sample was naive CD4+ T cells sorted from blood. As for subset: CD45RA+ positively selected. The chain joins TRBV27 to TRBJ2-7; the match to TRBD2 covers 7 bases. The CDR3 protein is CASSHQAGPYEQYF. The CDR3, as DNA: TGTGCCAGCAGCCATCAAGCGGGACCCTACGAGCAGTACTTC.